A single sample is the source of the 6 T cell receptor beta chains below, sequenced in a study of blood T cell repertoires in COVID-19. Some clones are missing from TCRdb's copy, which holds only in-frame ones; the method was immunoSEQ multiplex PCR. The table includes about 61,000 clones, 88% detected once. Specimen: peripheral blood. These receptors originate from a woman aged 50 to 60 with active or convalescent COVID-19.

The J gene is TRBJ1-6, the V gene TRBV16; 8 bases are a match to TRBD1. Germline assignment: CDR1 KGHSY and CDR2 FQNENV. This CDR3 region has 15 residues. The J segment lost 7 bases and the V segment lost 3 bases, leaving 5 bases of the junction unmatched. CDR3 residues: CASSHSGTGNSPLHF. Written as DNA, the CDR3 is TGTGCCAGCAGCCACTCCGGGACAGGCAATTCACCCCTCCACTTT.

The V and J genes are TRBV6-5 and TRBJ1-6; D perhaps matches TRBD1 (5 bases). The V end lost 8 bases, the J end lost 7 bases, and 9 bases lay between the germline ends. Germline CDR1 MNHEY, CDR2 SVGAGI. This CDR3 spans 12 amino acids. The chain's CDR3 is CASGTPNSPLHF. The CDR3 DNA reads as TGTGCCAGCGGGACTCCGAATTCACCCCTCCACTTT.

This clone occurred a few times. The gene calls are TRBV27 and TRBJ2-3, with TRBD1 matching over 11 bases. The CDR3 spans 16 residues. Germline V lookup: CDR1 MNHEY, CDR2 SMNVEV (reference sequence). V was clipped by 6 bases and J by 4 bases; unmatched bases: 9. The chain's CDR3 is CASRRPGQGGADTQYF. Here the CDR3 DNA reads TGTGCCAGCAGACGCCCGGGACAGGGGGGCGCAGATACGCAGTATTTT.

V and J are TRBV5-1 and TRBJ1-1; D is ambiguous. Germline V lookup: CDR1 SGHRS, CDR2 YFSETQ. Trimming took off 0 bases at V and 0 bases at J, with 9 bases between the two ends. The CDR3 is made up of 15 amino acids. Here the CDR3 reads CASSLVSHMNTEAFF. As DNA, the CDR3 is TGCGCCAGCAGCTTGGTATCACACATGAACACTGAAGCTTTCTTT.

The CDR3 here is CASSGQGGQPLGTQYF. In DNA, the CDR3 is TGTGCCAGCAGCGGGCAAGGAGGACAGCCCCTGGGGACCCAGTACTTC. The rearrangement joins TRBV9 to TRBJ2-5; possible D gene TRBD1, 6 bases. V dropped 3 bases and J dropped 7 bases, with 22 bases sitting between them. The CDR3 sequence is 16 residues long. Germline CDR1 reads SGDLS; CDR2 reads YYNGEE.

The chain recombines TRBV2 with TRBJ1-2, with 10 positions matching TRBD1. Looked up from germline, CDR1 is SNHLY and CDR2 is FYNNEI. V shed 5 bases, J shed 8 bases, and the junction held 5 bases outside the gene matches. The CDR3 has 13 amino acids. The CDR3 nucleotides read TGTGCCAGCAGTACCGACAGGGGGCACGGCTACACCTTC. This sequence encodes CASSTDRGHGYTF.